This T cell receptor beta chain emerged from a study of TIL therapy for anti-PD-1-resistant metastatic lung cancer. Study in general: Tumors were harvested before any PD-1/PD-L1 blockade. By whole-exome sequencing, median non-synonymous tumor mutation burden was less than 1.6 mutations per megabase.

Details on this clone: Its antigen is unidentified.

The germline V gene has CDR1 SGHNT and CDR2 YENEEA. The CDR3 has 14 amino acids. V was pared by 1 base and J by 5 bases, with 3 bases of the junction left unmatched. Sequencing used immunoSEQ v3. The protocol was immunoSEQ multiplex PCR, while the TCRdb copy is restricted to in-frame clones and leaves out a portion. The table has about 43,000 clones, around 80% seen once. Study-wide results and limits: This highly selected cohort may not generalize to typical lung cancer patients.

Documented time point: pre-treatment sample, taken before nivolumab and TIL therapy. Stage 4 NSCLC adults joined between late 2017 and 2020. This sample comprised blood, obtained at baseline. The chain employs TRBV11-3 and TRBJ2-5; the match to TRBD2 covers 8 bases. The source is a man between 65 and 85 years old with non-small cell lung cancer. The CDR3 nucleotides are TGTGCCAGCAGCTTAGGATCGGGGGGGGAGACCCAGTACTTC. This gives the protein CASSLGSGGETQYF.